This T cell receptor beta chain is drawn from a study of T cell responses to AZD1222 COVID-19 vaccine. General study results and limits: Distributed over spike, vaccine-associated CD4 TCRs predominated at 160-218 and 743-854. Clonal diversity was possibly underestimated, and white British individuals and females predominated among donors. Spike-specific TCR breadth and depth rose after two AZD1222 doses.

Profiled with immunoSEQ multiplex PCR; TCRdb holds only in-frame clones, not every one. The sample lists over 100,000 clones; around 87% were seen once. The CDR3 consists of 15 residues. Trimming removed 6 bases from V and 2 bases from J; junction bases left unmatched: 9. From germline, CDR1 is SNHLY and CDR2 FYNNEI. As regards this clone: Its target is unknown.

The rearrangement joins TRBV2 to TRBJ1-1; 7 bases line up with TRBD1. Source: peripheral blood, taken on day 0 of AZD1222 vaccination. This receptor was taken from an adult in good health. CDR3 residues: CASSPGTETNTEAFF. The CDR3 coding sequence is TGTGCCAGCAGCCCCGGGACAGAAACTAACACTGAAGCTTTCTTT.